These 29 T cell receptor beta chains originate from one sample sequenced in a study of blood T cell repertoires in COVID-19. The data were produced by immunoSEQ multiplex PCR, yet TCRdb's version contains in-frame clones alone and is incomplete. The sample holds 250,000 to 300,000 clones, 88% seen once. Sample: PBMCs or T cells enriched from blood (not recorded which). The receptors derive from a woman under 40 who had recovered from COVID-19.

Points on this clone: This same CDR3 is encoded by further DNA sequences in the sample. The V call is TRBV27, the J call TRBJ1-2, with D unresolved. In germline, CDR1 is MNHEY, CDR2 SMNVEV (reference sequence). Trimming left V 4 bases short and J 4 bases short, with 4 bases between. CDR3 length equals 11 residues. The CDR3 here is CASSSGYGYTF. For the CDR3, the DNA is TGTGCCAGCAGTTCAGGCTATGGCTACACCTTC.

V and J are TRBV15 and TRBJ1-2; 10 bases align to TRBD1. The V gene's germline CDR1 is LNHNV and CDR2 YYDKDF (reference sequence). The V and J ends lost 5 bases and 4 bases, in that order; junction bases with no gene match: 7. CDR3 length: 15 amino acids. CDR3: CATSLKGQGGYGYTF. In DNA, the CDR3 is TGTGCCACCAGCTTAAAAGGACAGGGGGGCTATGGCTACACCTTC.

This sequence joins TRBV19 and TRBJ1-1, with TRBD1 matching over 8 bases. The V gene end was trimmed by 3 bases and the J gene end by 4 bases; junction bases not matched to a gene: 7. Germline V gene data show CDR1 as LNHDA and CDR2 as SQIVND (reference sequence). The CDR3 is 15 amino acids. The CDR3 is CASSIRETGGTEAFF. The CDR3, as DNA: TGTGCCAGTAGTATTAGGGAAACAGGGGGCACTGAAGCTTTCTTT. Filled out from reference TRBV19 and TRBJ1-1, the complete variable domain reads DGGITQSPKYLFRKEGQNVTLSCEQNLNHDAMYWYRQDPGQGLRLIYYSQIVNDFQKGDIAEGYSVSREKKESFPLTVTSAQKNPTAFYLCASSIRETGGTEAFFGQGTRLTVV.

The chain couples TRBV6-5 to TRBJ2-7, with 10 bases that match TRBD1. Trimming at V came to 7 bases and at J to 5 bases, leaving 8 bases not matched to a gene. Germline V lookup: CDR1 MNHEY, CDR2 SVGAGI. The CDR3 has 14 amino acids. The CDR3 DNA reads as TGTGCCAGCACCCTCGGACAGGGGGGAAACGAGCAGTACTTC. Its translation: CASTLGQGGNEQYF.

This clone was seen a single time. This chain connects TRBV30 to TRBJ2-7; tentatively, D is TRBD1 (5 bases). This CDR3 comprises 15 residues. V was pared by 3 bases and J by 8 bases, with 23 bases between. Germline CDR1 GTSNPN, CDR2 SVGIG (reference sequence). This chain's CDR3 is CAWSSTKGPLPKQYF. CDR3 nucleotide sequence: TGTGCCTGGAGCTCCACGAAGGGGCCGCTCCCAAAGCAGTACTTC.

A single count supports this clone. CDR3 loop: CASSLAHRNRFSTDTQYF. The CDR3 DNA follows: TGTGCCAGCAGCTTGGCGCACAGGAACAGGTTCAGCACAGATACGCAGTATTTT. The J gene is TRBJ2-3, the V gene TRBV5-8, with D tentatively TRBD1 (5 bases). CDR1 and CDR2 from the germline V gene are SGHTS and YDEGEE. There are 18 residues in the CDR3. The ends were cut back, 0 bases at V and 0 bases at J, with 17 bases in the middle.

This clone was observed a few times. The CDR3 region has the DNA TGTGCCAGCAGTCGCCCGACTAGCGGGGGCCACGAGCAGTACTTC. Translating gives CASSRPTSGGHEQYF. The J gene is TRBJ2-7, the V gene TRBV6-2 or TRBV6-3; TRBD2 matches at 12 bases. Losses at the gene ends were 5 bases for V and 5 bases for J; bases not matched to a gene: 7. This CDR3 region has 15 residues. Germline lookup yields CDR1 MNHEY and CDR2 SVGEGT.

The CDR3 sequence: CASSWRGRDTDTQYF. The CDR3 DNA reads as TGTGCCAGCAGCTGGCGAGGGAGAGACACAGATACGCAGTATTTT. The chain uses TRBV7-6 and TRBJ2-3, with D maybe TRBD2 (5 bases). The germline gives CDR1 SGHVS, CDR2 FNYEAQ. The V gene lost 4 bases and the J gene lost 2 bases, with 13 bases spanning the gap. CDR3 length equals 15 residues.

The rearrangement links TRBV5-8 to TRBJ1-1, with D possibly matching TRBD1 (5 bases). CDR1 SGHTS and CDR2 YDEGEE come from the germline V gene. The germline V and J ends were trimmed by 1 base and 0 bases, with 10 bases remaining between them. This CDR3 contains 15 residues. As DNA, the CDR3 is TGTGCCAGCAGCTTGATCCGGGGGGTGAACACTGAAGCTTTCTTT. Protein sequence: CASSLIRGVNTEAFF.

The chain joins TRBV30 to TRBJ1-5; 7 nucleotides align to TRBD1. Per the germline V gene, CDR1 is GTSNPN and CDR2 is SVGIG (reference sequence). The CDR3 loop spans 18 amino acids. The trim removed 0 bases at V and 8 bases at J, leaving 19 bases unmatched. The CDR3 sequence: CAWSVYRYGDRVREPQHF. CDR3 coding DNA: TGTGCCTGGAGTGTTTACCGGTACGGAGACAGGGTACGTGAGCCCCAGCATTTT.

V usage is TRBV5-6 and J usage is TRBJ1-1, with D possibly matching TRBD1 (5 bases). The CDR3 spans 18 residues. Germline assignment: CDR1 SGHDT and CDR2 YYEEEE. Trimming removed 2 bases at V and 0 bases at J, with 20 bases between. The CDR3 spells CASSLVYRQGGMNTEAFF. The CDR3 nucleotides are TGTGCCAGCAGCTTAGTATACCGGCAGGGAGGAATGAACACTGAAGCTTTCTTT.

The chain uses TRBV9 and TRBJ1-1, with D tentatively TRBD1 (6 bases). V was shortened by 1 base and J by 10 bases, with 14 bases between the two germline ends. The germline V gene encodes CDR1 SGDLS and CDR2 YYNGEE. The CDR3 sequence is 13 residues long. The CDR3 sequence is CASSVKSGGGAFF. For the CDR3, the DNA is TGTGCCAGCAGCGTAAAATCGGGAGGGGGAGCTTTCTTT. Complete variable domain (other parts from reference TRBV9 and TRBJ1-1): DSGVTQTPKHLITATGQRVTLRCSPRSGDLSVYWYQQSLDQGLQFLIQYYNGEERAKGNILERFSAQQFPDLHSELNLSSLELGDSALYFCASSVKSGGGAFFGQGTRLTVV.

This clone was counted between two and nine times. V is TRBV19 and J is TRBJ2-3; 13 bases are shared with TRBD2. V gave up 6 bases and J gave up 6 bases; unmatched junction bases: 6. Germline CDR1 LNHDA, CDR2 SQIVND (reference sequence). The CDR3 is made up of 15 amino acids. CDR3: CASRGTSGARDTQYF. DNA for the CDR3: TGTGCCAGTAGGGGGACTAGCGGGGCTCGCGATACGCAGTATTTT.

J is TRBJ1-6 and V is TRBV6-2 or TRBV6-3; D unresolved. There are 13 residues in the CDR3. Looked up from germline, CDR1 is MNHEY and CDR2 is SVGEGT. The V gene lost 2 bases and the J gene lost 7 bases, with 6 bases spanning the gap. CDR3 nucleotides: TGTGCCAGCAGTTACCTCCAGAATTCACCCCTCCACTTT. As protein: CASSYLQNSPLHF.

The chain combines TRBV28 with TRBJ1-1; D remains ambiguous. V was clipped by 3 bases and J by 1 base, with 9 bases between them. CDR3 length: 14 amino acids. Germline V gives CDR1 MDHEN, CDR2 SYDVKM. The CDR3 sequence: CASSFGRRNTEAFF. Written as DNA, the CDR3 is TGTGCCAGCAGTTTTGGTCGCAGGAACACTGAAGCTTTCTTT.

This chain links TRBV4-3 with TRBJ1-6, with 8 bases identical to TRBD1. Germline CDR1 and CDR2: LGHNA and YSLEER. With 0 bases clipped from V and 3 bases from J, the junction kept 7 bases outside the gene matches. The CDR3 is made up of 18 amino acids. CDR3 amino acids: CASSQDRTGSGYNSPLHF. The CDR3 DNA reads as TGCGCCAGCAGCCAAGATCGGACAGGGTCTGGCTATAATTCACCCCTCCACTTT.

This chain uses TRBV19 with TRBJ1-2; D unresolved. The germline CDR1 and CDR2 sequences are LNHDA and SQIVND (reference sequence). Trimming removed 1 base at V and 3 bases at J, with 12 bases between. The CDR3 sequence is 15 residues long. The CDR3 nucleotides are TGTGCCAGTAGTATAGTTCGGGGTTTGGACTATGGCTACACCTTC. This gives the protein CASSIVRGLDYGYTF. Supplemented by reference TRBV19 and TRBJ1-2, the full variable domain reads DGGITQSPKYLFRKEGQNVTLSCEQNLNHDAMYWYRQDPGQGLRLIYYSQIVNDFQKGDIAEGYSVSREKKESFPLTVTSAQKNPTAFYLCASSIVRGLDYGYTFGSGTRLTVV.

The V and J genes are TRBV4-1 and TRBJ2-7; weak D call: TRBD1 (6 bases). Germline V gives CDR1 MGHRA, CDR2 YSYEKL. Trimming cost V 4 bases and J 4 bases, with 11 bases left between them. The CDR3 has 13 amino acids. CDR3 nucleotides: TGCGCCAGCAGCCGGGGGCTGGATTACGAGCAGTACTTC. Its protein is CASSRGLDYEQYF.

V gene TRBV7-9 combines with J gene TRBJ1-4; no reliable D call. Trimming shortened V by 0 bases and J by 4 bases, and 9 bases separated the two germline ends. Germline V gene data show CDR1 as SEHNR and CDR2 as FQNEAQ (reference sequence). CDR3 length equals 15 residues. The CDR3 is CASSLALADNEKLFF. The CDR3 DNA reads TGTGCCAGCAGCTTAGCGCTGGCAGATAATGAAAAACTGTTTTTT. The full variable domain, with the rest looked up from reference TRBV7-9 and TRBJ1-4, is DTGVSQNPRHKITKRGQNVTFRCDPISEHNRLYWYRQTLGQGPEFLTYFQNEAQLEKSRLLSDRFSAERPKGSFSTLEIQRTEQGDSAMYLCASSLALADNEKLFFGSGTQLSVL.

This sequence joins TRBV29-1 and TRBJ1-2; no clear D gene. The CDR3 consists of 13 residues. V lost 6 bases, J lost 0 bases, and 11 bases lay in between. Germline V gene sequence: CDR1 SQVTM, CDR2 ANQGSEA. CDR3 residues: CSVLETANYGYTF. The DNA of the CDR3 is TGCAGCGTGCTGGAAACAGCTAACTATGGCTACACCTTC.

The chain uses TRBV5-4 and TRBJ1-1; no clear D. The germline CDR1 and CDR2 sequences are SGHNT and YYREEE (reference sequence). The ends were cut back, 2 bases at V and 1 base at J, with 9 bases in the middle. The CDR3 has 14 residues. The CDR3 sequence: CASSLEDRNTEAFF. CDR3 bases: TGTGCCAGCAGCTTAGAGGATAGGAACACTGAAGCTTTCTTT.

The rearrangement uses TRBV27 and TRBJ2-3; 10 bases map to TRBD2. Germline CDR1 MNHEY, CDR2 SMNVEV (reference sequence). The CDR3 extends over 15 amino acids. Losses at the gene ends were 5 bases for V and 5 bases for J; bases not matched to a gene: 7. The chain's CDR3 is CASSTSGGVIDTQYF. CDR3 nucleotide sequence: TGTGCCAGCAGTACGAGCGGGGGGGTGATAGATACGCAGTATTTT.

The chain has TRBV19 and TRBJ1-2; D perhaps matches TRBD1 (5 bases). V was shortened by 5 bases and J by 5 bases, with 15 bases between the two germline ends. The CDR3 spans 14 residues. CDR1 is LNHDA and CDR2 is SQIVND in the germline V gene (reference sequence). The CDR3 loop reads CASSEAQGRYGYTF. CDR3 sequence (DNA): TGTGCCAGTAGTGAGGCGCAGGGTCGGTATGGCTACACCTTC.

The J gene is TRBJ2-1, the V gene TRBV9; 8 bases agree with TRBD2. V lost 1 base and J lost 5; bases outside the gene matches: 5. CDR1 is SGDLS, CDR2 YYNGEE, per germline. The CDR3 contains 15 residues. The CDR3 nucleotides are TGTGCCAGCAGCGTACTAAGCGGGAGTAACAATGAGCAGTTCTTC. It yields the protein CASSVLSGSNNEQFF.

This chain uses TRBV9 with TRBJ1-1, with unresolved D. Germline V CDR1 and CDR2: SGDLS, YYNGEE. The length of the CDR3 is 15 residues. The V and J ends lost 3 bases and 1 base respectively, with 13 bases between them. CDR3 sequence (DNA): TGTGCCAGCAGCGCCATTACAGTCGGGAACACTGAAGCTTTCTTT. It is translated as CASSAITVGNTEAFF.

The chain has TRBV7-8 and TRBJ1-5; D gene ambiguous. The V gene lost 5 bases and the J gene lost 2 bases, with 13 bases spanning the gap. This CDR3 has 15 residues. Germline V CDR1 and CDR2: SGHVS, FQNEAQ. Here the CDR3 DNA reads TGTGCCAGCAGCCGCTATTCCGGGGGCAATCAGCCCCAGCATTTT. Protein: CASSRYSGGNQPQHF.

The chain carries TRBV18 and TRBJ1-6, with 8 bases matching TRBD1. This CDR3 is built from 18 residues. V dropped 3 bases and J dropped 7; count of bases not matched to a gene: 14. Germline loops: CDR1 KGHSH, CDR2 LQKENI. Here the CDR3 reads CASSPLLPGQGSNSPLHF. The DNA for the CDR3 is TGTGCCAGCTCACCCCTACTTCCCGGACAGGGCTCGAATTCACCCCTCCACTTT.

This clone was seen once. The chain uses TRBV27 and TRBJ2-7; 9 nucleotides line up with TRBD1. The CDR3 is 15 residues long. Germline CDR1 and CDR2: MNHEY and SMNVEV (reference sequence). The V gene end was trimmed by 5 bases and the J gene end by 6 bases; junction bases not matched to a gene: 11. The CDR3 sequence: CASSPLDRGSSEQYF. The CDR3 DNA reads as TGTGCCAGCAGTCCCCTGGACAGGGGATCATCCGAGCAGTACTTC.

The chain combines TRBV2 with TRBJ2-4, with 14 bases matching TRBD2. The CDR3 is 15 residues long. J was trimmed by 6 bases and V by 11 bases; bases with no gene match: 9. The germline V gene has CDR1 SNHLY and CDR2 FYNNEI. CDR3 nucleotides: TGTGCCGGCCTCACTGGGACTAGCGGGGGAAACATTCAGTACTTC. It yields the protein CAGLTGTSGGNIQYF.